The 13 T cell receptor beta chains below come from one sample, sequenced in a study of blood T cells in healthy people across ages. Next came a second PCR, run for about 7 to 12 cycles, which used a sample-barcoded 5' primer along with a J-beta primer mix. TCRdb re-derived calls from the 5' RACE reads in MiXCR, one entry per CDR3 protein. This sample has roughly 2 million distinct CDR3 sequences, with about 50% found just once. Sequencing input: blood. The receptors were gathered from a woman between 40 and 55 years old in good health.

This clonotype was observed a handful of times. The chain joins TRBV9 to TRBJ2-1, with D perhaps matching TRBD2 (6 bases). The CDR3 consists of 17 residues. The germline V gene has CDR1 SGDLS and CDR2 YYNGEE. Trimming left V 0 bases short and J 6 bases short, with 19 bases between. CDR3 coding DNA: TGTGCCAGCAGCGTAGGGTTGGGGGGAGGCCTCGGCAATGAGCAGTTCTTC. Amino acid sequence: CASSVGLGGGLGNEQFF.

This clonotype was observed a handful of times. This rearrangement joins TRBV2 to TRBJ2-1; D is unclear. Germline CDR1 SNHLY, CDR2 FYNNEI. V lost 4 bases and J 6 bases, leaving 10 bases between the germline ends. The CDR3 contains 13 residues. This CDR3 is CASSATTSNEQFF. The DNA of the CDR3 is TGTGCCAGCAGTGCGACCACGTCCAATGAGCAGTTCTTC.

The V and J genes are TRBV20-1 and TRBJ2-5, with D unresolved. This CDR3 contains 13 residues. V was cut by 0 bases and J by 1 base, with 6 bases left in between. Germline loops: CDR1 DFQATT, CDR2 SNEGSKA (reference sequence). In DNA form, the CDR3 reads TGCAGTGCTAGAGATGGTATCCAAGAGACCCAGTACTTC. It specifies CSARDGIQETQYF.

The chain joins TRBV7-2 to TRBJ2-6; D possibly corresponds to TRBD2 (6 bases). Germline V CDR1 and CDR2: SGHTA, FQGNSA. CDR3 length equals 17 residues. The V and J ends lost 5 bases and 0 bases respectively, with 14 bases between them. DNA for the CDR3: TGTGCCAGCAGCCCGCGGGGACCTAACTCTGGGGCCAACGTCCTGACTTTC. Translated, it gives CASSPRGPNSGANVLTF.

In its sample, this clonotype was seen a few times. The gene calls are TRBV4-3 and TRBJ1-6; 10 nucleotides line up with TRBD1. The germline V gene encodes CDR1 LGHNA and CDR2 YSLEER. Trimming at V came to 0 bases and at J to 14 bases, leaving 13 bases not matched to a gene. This CDR3 region has 17 residues. The CDR3, as DNA: TGCGCCAGCAGCCAAGAACTTAGGGACAGGGGTTTTGTATCCCTCCACTTT. It codes for CASSQELRDRGFVSLHF.

This chain uses TRBV6-5 with TRBJ1-1; D may be TRBD1 (5 bases). Germline V gene sequence: CDR1 MNHEY, CDR2 SVGAGI. The CDR3 is 14 residues long. The ends were cut back, 10 bases at V and 4 bases at J, with 19 bases in the middle. The CDR3 is CAIFRGDGSTEAFF. The CDR3 DNA sequence: TGTGCCATCTTCCGGGGGGATGGTTCCACTGAAGCTTTCTTT.

A few counts support this clonotype. The chain carries TRBV29-1 and TRBJ1-2; unclear D gene. Trimming took 1 base from V and 7 from J, leaving 13 bases between them. The germline V gene has CDR1 SQVTM and CDR2 ANQGSEA. CDR3 length equals 13 residues. The CDR3 loop reads CSVEGKGLSGYTF. In nucleotides, the CDR3 is TGCAGCGTTGAAGGGAAGGGTTTAAGTGGCTACACCTTC.

This chain links TRBV4-2 with TRBJ1-5; 11 nucleotides line up with TRBD1. Per germline, CDR1 LGHNA and CDR2 YNFKEQ. CDR3 size: 18 residues. The V gene end was trimmed by 5 bases and the J gene end by 3 bases; junction bases not matched to a gene: 12. CDR3 loop: CASSYTGTGGVDNQPQHF. The DNA for the CDR3 is TGTGCCAGCAGCTACACCGGGACAGGGGGGGTTGACAATCAGCCCCAGCATTTT.

This clonotype was observed a handful of times. The chain links TRBV19 to TRBJ2-1; 7 bases are a match to TRBD2. CDR3 length equals 15 residues. Germline V CDR1 and CDR2: LNHDA, SQIVND (reference sequence). J gave up 4 bases and V 6 bases, and 9 bases lay outside the gene matches. In nucleotides, the CDR3 is TGTGCCAGTAGCCGGGGGGAGGCTTCATACAATGAGCAGTTCTTC. It encodes CASSRGEASYNEQFF.

This clonotype was observed a few times. This chain links TRBV6-2 or TRBV6-3 with TRBJ2-5; 9 bases agree with TRBD2. The DNA end is more similar to TRBJ2-7, so the J call may be wrong. In germline, CDR1 is MNHEY, CDR2 SVGEGT. The CDR3 has 14 amino acids. Here the CDR3 reads CASSYLAGHYEQYF. In DNA, the CDR3 is TGTGCCAGCAGTTACCTAGCGGGGCACTACGAGCAGTACTTC.

J is TRBJ2-3 and V is TRBV20-1, with 7 bases matching TRBD2. This CDR3 has 15 amino acids. Germline values: CDR1 DFQATT, CDR2 SNEGSKA (reference sequence). With V trimmed by 4 bases and J by 2 bases, 9 bases remained unmatched. CDR3 in amino acids: CSATWGGSLTDTQYF. The DNA of the CDR3 is TGCAGTGCTACCTGGGGGGGGTCCCTCACAGATACGCAGTATTTT.

This chain connects TRBV28 to TRBJ2-1; D possibly corresponds to TRBD2 (5 bases). The CDR3 is 15 amino acids. CDR1 MDHEN and CDR2 SYDVKM come from the germline V gene. V was cut by 4 bases and J by 3 bases, with 13 bases left in between. The CDR3 loop is CASSYEGPLYNEQFF. The CDR3 DNA is TGTGCCAGCAGTTACGAGGGTCCCCTCTACAATGAGCAGTTCTTC. The full variable domain, with the rest looked up from reference TRBV28 and TRBJ2-1, is DVKVTQSSRYLVKRTGEKVFLECVQDMDHENMFWYRQDPGLGLRLIYFSYDVKMKEKGDIPEGYSVSREKKERFSLILESASTNQTSMYLCASSYEGPLYNEQFFGPGTRLTVL.

V usage is TRBV20-1 and J usage is TRBJ1-1; 7 bases are shared with TRBD1. This CDR3 is built from 17 residues. J gave up 3 bases and V 1 base, and 14 bases lay outside the gene matches. The germline V gene has CDR1 DFQATT and CDR2 SNEGSKA (reference sequence). The CDR3 DNA is TGCAGTGCTAGAGCGAACAGGGGCCTGGTAAGGGACACTGAAGCTTTCTTT. This gives the protein CSARANRGLVRDTEAFF.